The entry below describes one T cell receptor beta chain. Antigen: not known. Germline-derived CDR1 and CDR2 are LNHDA and SQIVND (reference sequence). Trimming at V came to 4 bases and at J to 2 bases, leaving 6 bases not matched to a gene. The CDR3 runs to 15 residues. Clones were read by immunoSEQ multiplex PCR, and TCRdb kept only the in-frame ones, dropping some. This sample carries 120,000 or so clones, about 91% of them seen once, and the ten largest clones take 2.8%. The data were taken from a study of T cell responses to AZD1222 COVID-19 vaccine. Study-level findings and limits: Repertoires were obtained only post-peak T cell response. Recipients of two AZD1222 doses showed rising Spike-specific TCR breadth and depth. It should be noted that donors were predominantly white British and more often female, and clonal diversity was possibly underestimated. CD4 TCRs covered the whole spike, strongest at regions 160-218 and 743-854.

The gene calls are TRBV19 and TRBJ2-3; TRBD2 matches 7 bases. The source is an adult in good health. The material sequenced was peripheral blood, taken on day 0 of AZD1222 vaccination. CDR3 nucleotide sequence: TGTGCCAGTAGTAAGCTAGCGGTTCACACAGATACGCAGTATTTT. Translation gives CASSKLAVHTDTQYF.